The subject of this entry is one TCR beta chain. Its antigen is not identified. The data belong to a study of long-term antiretroviral therapy in people with HIV. Study results and limitations: Versus controls, repertoires in people with HIV had narrower CDR3 length ranges. Pre-ART clonal expansion yielded clones that dominated the repertoire at all time points.

Researchers ran immunoSEQ v3.0 at survey level. Method: immunoSEQ multiplex PCR; TCRdb's copy keeps in-frame clones and lacks some. The sample holds around 20,000 clones; around 78% are singletons and the top ten take 6.5% to 7.5%. V shed 6 bases and J shed 6 bases, with 17 bases lying between them. This CDR3 is 14 amino acids long. The germline gives CDR1 MNHNS, CDR2 SASEGT. Donors each had at least one pre-ART PBMC sample and at least two post-ART ones. V is TRBV6-1 and J is TRBJ1-1, with D unclear. The sequence was collected from a man aged 50 to 59 with HIV. This material consisted of unsorted PBMCs, taken 2.2 years after starting antiretroviral therapy. CDR3 amino acids: CASREPRSSPEAFF. CDR3 DNA: TGTGCCAGCAGGGAACCACGGAGTAGTCCTGAAGCTTTCTTT.